The next 4 T cell receptor beta chains were all read from a single sample in a study of T cell repertoires in cytomegalovirus infection. These TCRs are of unknown antigen specificity. TCRdb used MiXCR to reprocess the reads, holding one entry per CDR3 protein. This sample has about 830,000 distinct CDR3 sequences; approximately 32% occur once, and the top ten carry around 12%. The source was cultured CD8+ T cells from PBMCs, collected from culture after CMV antigen stimulation. These receptors all come from a human donor in good health (CMV status not recorded). Some clones in this sample may be carry-over from other donors' samples.

This clonotype was counted a few times. The V gene is TRBV28, the J gene TRBJ2-3, with 10 nucleotides matching TRBD2. The CDR3 consists of 15 residues. Germline values: CDR1 MDHEN, CDR2 SYDVKM. V was pared by 3 bases and J by 3 bases, with 3 bases of the junction left unmatched. The CDR3 region has the DNA TGTGCCAGCAGTTTCCGTAGCGGGGGGACAGATACGCAGTATTTT. Its protein product is CASSFRSGGTDTQYF.

About this clonotype: One end of the junction varies from germline; a read error may be responsible. The chain's CDR3 is CASTPAGSYEQFF. Written as DNA, the CDR3 is TGTGCTAGCACCCCGGCGGGGTCCTATGAGCAGTTCTTC. The rearrangement joins TRBV7-7 to TRBJ2-1; tentative D call: TRBD2 (6 bases). The CDR3 spans 13 residues. CDR1 is SSHAT, CDR2 FNYEAQ, per germline (reference sequence).

The chain has TRBV11-2 and TRBJ2-3, with a tentative D call TRBD1 (6 bases). Trimming cost V 5 bases and J 10 bases, with 10 bases left between them. The germline gives CDR1 SGHAT, CDR2 FQNNGV. The CDR3 totals 11 residues. CDR3 sequence reads: CASSGQFPQYF. The CDR3 bases are TGTGCCAGCAGCGGACAGTTTCCGCAGTATTTT.

This sequence joins TRBV27 and TRBJ2-7; D may be TRBD1 (6 bases). The germline V gene encodes CDR1 MNHEY and CDR2 SMNVEV (reference sequence). Trimming removed 2 bases from V and 3 bases from J, with 11 bases in between. This CDR3 comprises 14 residues. The CDR3 nucleotides read TGTGCCAGCAGTTTACGGGGACAACTCTACGAGCAGTACGTC. It specifies CASSLRGQLYEQYV.